These 5 T cell receptor beta chains were sequenced from one sample in a study of blood T cell repertoires in COVID-19. Generated by immunoSEQ multiplex PCR, the TCRdb table keeps only in-frame clones and is missing some. The sample consists of roughly 290,000 clones, around 89% of them appearing once. Sample: peripheral blood. The receptors come from a man aged 30 to 45 with acute or convalescent COVID-19.

V usage is TRBV7-9 and J usage is TRBJ1-2; perhaps TRBD1 as D (6 bases). Trimming shortened V by 1 base and J by 2 bases, and 11 bases separated the two germline ends. Germline CDR1 SEHNR, CDR2 FQNEAQ (reference sequence). There are 15 residues in the CDR3. The CDR3 DNA is TGTGCCAGCAGCTTAGTTTTGACAGGAAACTATGGCTACACCTTC. It codes for CASSLVLTGNYGYTF.

The genes are TRBV28 and TRBJ1-2; perhaps TRBD1 as D (6 bases). The CDR3 is made up of 12 amino acids. Trimming took 6 bases from V and 6 from J, leaving 11 bases between them. CDR1 and CDR2 from the germline V gene are MDHEN and SYDVKM. CDR3 sequence reads: CASRPPGDGYTF. CDR3 nucleotide sequence: TGTGCCAGCAGACCCCCAGGGGATGGCTACACCTTC.

This chain connects TRBV27 to TRBJ1-2; 9 nucleotides align to TRBD1. Germline V gene sequence: CDR1 MNHEY, CDR2 SMNVEV (reference sequence). The CDR3 has 14 residues. V gave up 6 bases and J gave up 7 bases; unmatched junction bases: 9. CDR3 in amino acids: CASRKQGASGGYTF. The CDR3 coding sequence is TGTGCCAGCAGAAAACAGGGGGCCAGTGGTGGCTACACCTTC.

The chain combines TRBV5-6 with TRBJ2-2; weak D call: TRBD2 (6 bases). Germline V gives CDR1 SGHDT, CDR2 YYEEEE. Between the trimmed V and J ends, which lost 4 bases and 4 bases, there was a span of 14 bases. The CDR3 runs 15 residues. The CDR3 is CASSMEGRFTGELFF. CDR3 sequence (DNA): TGTGCCAGCAGCATGGAGGGGCGGTTCACCGGGGAGCTGTTTTTT. Complete variable domain (other parts from reference TRBV5-6 and TRBJ2-2): DAGVTQSPTHLIKTRGQQVTLRCSPKSGHDTVSWYQQALGQGPQFIFQYYEEEERQRGNFPDRFSGHQFPNYSSELNVNALLLGDSALYLCASSMEGRFTGELFFGEGSRLTVL.

The J gene is TRBJ2-3, the V gene TRBV2; D perhaps matches TRBD2 (5 bases). The V end lost 5 bases, the J end lost 2 bases, and 11 bases lay between the germline ends. Germline lookup yields CDR1 SNHLY and CDR2 FYNNEI. CDR3 length equals 14 residues. The CDR3 DNA is TGTGCCAGCAGTCTACTAGTCACCACAGATACGCAGTATTTT. Its translation: CASSLLVTTDTQYF. Variable domain in full (rest from reference TRBV2 and TRBJ2-3): EPEVTQTPSHQVTQMGQEVILRCVPISNHLYFYWYRQILGQKVEFLVSFYNNEISEKSEIFDDQFSVERPDGSNFTLKIRSTKLEDSAMYFCASSLLVTTDTQYFGPGTRLTVL.